The T cell receptor beta chain described here comes from a study of T cells in women clearing cervical HPV infection. Note on this clone: The CDR3 end lies 3 residues beyond the end of the read and is filled in from the germline J gene.

Germline CDR1 DFQATT, CDR2 SNEGSKA (reference sequence). V was shortened by 0 bases and J by 0 bases, with 18 bases between the two germline ends. CDR3 length equals 18 residues. Repertoires were generated with immunoSEQ multiplex PCR, while TCRdb's copy carries only in-frame clones and drops some. Its clone listing holds fewer than 30,000 clones. This chain uses TRBV20-1 with TRBJ2-1, with a tentative D call TRBD2 (6 bases). Sequencing used blood buffy coat. This receptor was identified in a woman between 18 and 75 years old with a cervical HPV16 infection that either progressed to CIN3+ or cleared (not recorded which). The CDR3 protein is CSARETPGGKGSYNEQFF. The CDR3 DNA, read in part, is TGCAGTGCTAGAGAGACGCCGGGCGGGAAGGGCTCCTACAATGAG.